These T cell receptor beta chains were read from a single sample in a study of OX40 agonist ivuxolimab in advanced cancers. The table came from immunoSEQ multiplex PCR; TCRdb's copy has only in-frame clones and leaves some out. The profile shows tens of thousands of clones, 80% to 90% of them singletons. The material sequenced was CD4+ or CD8+ T cells sorted from blood, taken in a trial of the OX40 agonist ivuxolimab. The receptors here all came from an adult with an advanced solid tumor such as melanoma, head and neck, liver or kidney cancer. The CDR3 runs from the conserved cysteine through the conserved F or W. Fields, in order: V gene, J gene, CDR3 protein.

TRBV5-1	TRBJ1-1	CASSSSMNTEAFF
TRBV5-5	TRBJ2-7	CASSTTGQGFYEQYF
TRBV18	TRBJ2-1	CASSPYTSGSWEQFF
TRBV7-9	TRBJ2-4	CASSPASTKNIQYF
TRBV9	TRBJ1-3	CASTRGSPGNTIYF
TRBV21-1	TRBJ2-7	CASTKYHGGVPSDEQYF
TRBV28	TRBJ2-3	CASSLGQSPSTDTQYF
TRBV7-9	TRBJ2-7	CASSLGQGFYEQYF
TRBV11-2	TRBJ2-1	CASSLTGTGGTEQFF
TRBV28	TRBJ1-5	CASSLLNSNQPQHF
TRBV13	TRBJ2-7	CASSLGTYIHEQYF
TRBV15	TRBJ1-5	CATSRTGGDQPQHF
TRBV30	TRBJ2-5	CAWSPLVRGGTQYF
TRBV7-9	TRBJ1-2	CASSLSSASYGYTF
TRBV23-1	TRBJ2-1	CARAGGADYNEQFF
TRBV6-5	TRBJ1-5	CASRDGQGGNQPQHF
TRBV11-2	TRBJ1-5	CASSSPRGDQPQHF
TRBV27	TRBJ2-3	CASSFSGFGTADTQYF
TRBV7-6	NA	CASSLVTRGRKDSYEQYF
TRBV2	TRBJ2-1	CASSAGVRGLVYNEQFF
TRBV19	TRBJ2-4	CASSINLAGNIQYF
TRBV7-8	TRBJ2-7	CASSFRRQAYEQYF
TRBV16	TRBJ1-5	CASSQSNDQPQHF
TRBV9	TRBJ1-2	CASSPLTTTYGYTF
TRBV9	TRBJ1-2	CAPGGGKADNYGYTF
TRBV4-1	TRBJ1-1	CASSHESRLNTEAFF
TRBV19	TRBJ1-1	CATTQNTEAFF
TRBV6-1	TRBJ2-7	CASRELARSWEQYF
TRBV9	TRBJ2-1	CASSVENVGTYSYNEQFF
TRBV7-9	TRBJ1-6	CASSPPGQGNSPLHF
TRBV9	TRBJ2-4	CASGGGAASKNIQYF
TRBV30	TRBJ2-2	CAWSAGNTGELFF
TRBV15	TRBJ2-7	CATSSPPSGSPHEQYF
TRBV5-6	TRBJ1-2	CASRERGQNPNYGYTF
TRBV9	TRBJ2-1	CASSVAGVQGPYNEQFF
TRBV11-2	TRBJ2-1	CASSLESYNEQFF
TRBV5-1	TRBJ2-3	CASSPRTSGGGRTDTQYF
TRBV6-5	TRBJ2-6	CASREEGGANVLTF
TRBV25-1	TRBJ2-1	CASSAVGGADNEQFF
TRBV30	TRBJ1-2	CAWSLHQTAGYTF
TRBV11-1	TRBJ2-1	CASSLTSGSYNEQFF